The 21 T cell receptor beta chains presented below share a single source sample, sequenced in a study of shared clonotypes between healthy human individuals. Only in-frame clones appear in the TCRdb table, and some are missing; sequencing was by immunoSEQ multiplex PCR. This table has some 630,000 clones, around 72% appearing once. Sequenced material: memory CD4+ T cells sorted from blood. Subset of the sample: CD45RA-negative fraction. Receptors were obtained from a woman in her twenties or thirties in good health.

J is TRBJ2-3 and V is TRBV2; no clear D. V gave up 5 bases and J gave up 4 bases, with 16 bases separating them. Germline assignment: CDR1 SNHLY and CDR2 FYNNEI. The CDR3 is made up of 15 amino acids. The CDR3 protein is CASSPDRPQADTQYF. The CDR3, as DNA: TGTGCCAGCAGTCCCGACCGGCCCCAAGCAGATACGCAGTATTTT.

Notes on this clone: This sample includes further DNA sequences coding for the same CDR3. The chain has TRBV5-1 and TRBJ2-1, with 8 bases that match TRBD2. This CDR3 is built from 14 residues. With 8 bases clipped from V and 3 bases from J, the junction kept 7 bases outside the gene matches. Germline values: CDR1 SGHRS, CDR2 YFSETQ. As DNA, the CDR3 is TGCGCCAGTCGGTTGGCGGGGGGCTACAATGAGCAGTTCTTC. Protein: CASRLAGGYNEQFF.

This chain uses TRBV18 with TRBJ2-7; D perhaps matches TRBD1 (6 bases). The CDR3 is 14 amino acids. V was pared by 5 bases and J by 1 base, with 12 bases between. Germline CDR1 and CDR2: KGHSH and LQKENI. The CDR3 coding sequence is TGTGCCAGCTCAGAGGACAGACTATCCTACGAGCAGTACTTC. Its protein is CASSEDRLSYEQYF.

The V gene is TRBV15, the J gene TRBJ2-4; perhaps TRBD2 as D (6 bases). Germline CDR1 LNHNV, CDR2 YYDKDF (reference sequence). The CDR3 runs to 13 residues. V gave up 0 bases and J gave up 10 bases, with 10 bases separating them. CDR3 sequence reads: CATSRDRGGIQYF. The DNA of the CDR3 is TGTGCCACCAGCAGAGATCGTGGGGGGATTCAGTACTTC.

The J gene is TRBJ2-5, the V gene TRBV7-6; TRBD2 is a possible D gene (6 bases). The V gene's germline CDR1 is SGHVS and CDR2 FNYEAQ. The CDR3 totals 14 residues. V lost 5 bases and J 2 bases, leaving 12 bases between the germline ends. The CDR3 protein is CASSPTSPQETQYF. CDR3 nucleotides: TGTGCCAGCAGCCCAACTAGCCCTCAAGAGACCCAGTACTTC.

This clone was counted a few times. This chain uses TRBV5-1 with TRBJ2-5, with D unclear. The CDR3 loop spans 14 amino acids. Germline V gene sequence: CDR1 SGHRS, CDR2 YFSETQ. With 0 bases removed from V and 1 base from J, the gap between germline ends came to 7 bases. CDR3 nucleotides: TGCGCCAGCAGCTTGGGGGCGAGCCAAGAGACCCAGTACTTC. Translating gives CASSLGASQETQYF.

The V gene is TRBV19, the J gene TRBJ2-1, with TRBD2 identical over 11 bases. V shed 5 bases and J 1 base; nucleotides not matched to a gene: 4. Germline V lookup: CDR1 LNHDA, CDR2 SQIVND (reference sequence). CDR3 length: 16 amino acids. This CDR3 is CASSLRTSGSYNEQFF. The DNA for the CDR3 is TGTGCCAGTAGTCTGCGGACTAGCGGGTCCTACAATGAGCAGTTCTTC.

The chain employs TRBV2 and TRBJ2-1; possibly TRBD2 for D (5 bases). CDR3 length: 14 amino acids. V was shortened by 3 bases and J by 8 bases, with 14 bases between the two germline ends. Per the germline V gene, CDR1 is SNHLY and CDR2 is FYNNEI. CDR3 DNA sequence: TGTGCCAGCAGTGACGGGGAATCTTGGGATGAGCAGTTCTTC. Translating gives CASSDGESWDEQFF. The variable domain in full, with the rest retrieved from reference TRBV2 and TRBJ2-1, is EPEVTQTPSHQVTQMGQEVILRCVPISNHLYFYWYRQILGQKVEFLVSFYNNEISEKSEIFDDQFSVERPDGSNFTLKIRSTKLEDSAMYFCASSDGESWDEQFFGPGTRLTVL.

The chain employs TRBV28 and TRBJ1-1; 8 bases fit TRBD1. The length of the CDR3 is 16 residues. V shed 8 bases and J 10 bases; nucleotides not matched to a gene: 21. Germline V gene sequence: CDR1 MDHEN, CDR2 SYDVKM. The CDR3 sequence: CASYMTLGQGAKRAFF. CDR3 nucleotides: TGTGCCAGCTACATGACACTGGGGCAGGGGGCGAAAAGAGCTTTCTTT.

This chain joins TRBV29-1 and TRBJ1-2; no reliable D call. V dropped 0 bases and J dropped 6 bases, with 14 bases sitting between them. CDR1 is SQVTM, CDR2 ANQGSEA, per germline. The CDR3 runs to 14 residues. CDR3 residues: CSVEDGPSVHGYTF. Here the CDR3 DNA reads TGCAGCGTTGAAGATGGACCGAGCGTACATGGCTACACCTTC.

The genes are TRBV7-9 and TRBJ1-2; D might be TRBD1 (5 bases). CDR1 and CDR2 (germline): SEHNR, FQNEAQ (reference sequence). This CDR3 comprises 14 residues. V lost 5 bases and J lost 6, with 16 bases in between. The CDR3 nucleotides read TGTGCCAGCAGCCAAGGATGGGGGATGGATGGCTACACCTTC. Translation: CASSQGWGMDGYTF. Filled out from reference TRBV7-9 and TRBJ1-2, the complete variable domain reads DTGVSQNPRHKITKRGQNVTFRCDPISEHNRLYWYRQTLGQGPEFLTYFQNEAQLEKSRLLSDRFSAERPKGSFSTLEIQRTEQGDSAMYLCASSQGWGMDGYTFGSGTRLTVV.

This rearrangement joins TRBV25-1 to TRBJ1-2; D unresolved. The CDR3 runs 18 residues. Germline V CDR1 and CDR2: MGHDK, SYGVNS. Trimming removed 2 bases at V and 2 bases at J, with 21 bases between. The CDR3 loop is CASSEIGTVPSSNYGYTF. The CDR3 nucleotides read TGTGCCAGCAGTGAAATCGGTACAGTACCTTCATCGAACTATGGCTACACCTTC.

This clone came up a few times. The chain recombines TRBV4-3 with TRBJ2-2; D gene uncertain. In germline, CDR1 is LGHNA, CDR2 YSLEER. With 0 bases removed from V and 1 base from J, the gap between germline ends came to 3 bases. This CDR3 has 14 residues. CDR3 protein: CASSQEWNTGELFF. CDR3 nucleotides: TGCGCCAGCAGCCAAGAATGGAACACCGGGGAGCTGTTTTTT.

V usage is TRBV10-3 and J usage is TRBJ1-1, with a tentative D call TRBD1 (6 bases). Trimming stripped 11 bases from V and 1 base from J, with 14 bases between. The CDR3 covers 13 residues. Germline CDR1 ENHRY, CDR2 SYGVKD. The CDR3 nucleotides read TGTGCCTCAAATCCGGGACAGAACACTGAAGCTTTCTTT. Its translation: CASNPGQNTEAFF.

CDR3 residues: CASSENRNYGYTF. The CDR3 bases are TGCGCCAGCAGTGAGAACAGGAACTATGGCTACACCTTC. The J gene is TRBJ1-2, the V gene TRBV10-1; maybe TRBD1 (5 bases). The V gene lost 2 bases and the J gene lost 2 bases, with 6 bases spanning the gap. The CDR3 contains 13 residues. The germline CDR1 and CDR2 sequences are WNHNN and SYGVQD (reference sequence).

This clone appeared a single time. CDR3 DNA sequence: TGTGCCAGCAGTGCTAGCGGGAGTTACGAGCAGTACTTC. Translated: CASSASGSYEQYF. The chain couples TRBV2 to TRBJ2-7; 10 bases agree with TRBD2. V dropped 4 bases and J dropped 4; count of bases not matched to a gene: 1. Germline V gives CDR1 SNHLY, CDR2 FYNNEI. CDR3 size: 13 residues.

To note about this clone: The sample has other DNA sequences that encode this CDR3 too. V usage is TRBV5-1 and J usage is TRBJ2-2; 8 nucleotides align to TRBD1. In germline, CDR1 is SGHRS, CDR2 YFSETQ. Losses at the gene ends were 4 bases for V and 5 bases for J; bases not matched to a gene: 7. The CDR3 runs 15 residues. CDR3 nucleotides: TGCGCCAGCAGCAATACAGGGGGAGGAACCGGGGAGCTGTTTTTT. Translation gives CASSNTGGGTGELFF.

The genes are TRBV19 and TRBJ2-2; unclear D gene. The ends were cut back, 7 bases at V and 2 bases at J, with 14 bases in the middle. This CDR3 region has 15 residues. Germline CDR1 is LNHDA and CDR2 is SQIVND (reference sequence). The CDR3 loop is CASKVTQSNTGELFF. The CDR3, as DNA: TGTGCCAGTAAGGTAACCCAGAGCAACACCGGGGAGCTGTTTTTT.

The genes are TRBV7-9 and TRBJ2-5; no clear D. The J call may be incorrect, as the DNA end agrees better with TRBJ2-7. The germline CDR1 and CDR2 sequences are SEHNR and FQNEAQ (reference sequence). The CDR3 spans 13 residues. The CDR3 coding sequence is TGTGCCAGCAAGTTGGGCACAACCTACGAGCAGTACTTC. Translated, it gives CASKLGTTYEQYF.

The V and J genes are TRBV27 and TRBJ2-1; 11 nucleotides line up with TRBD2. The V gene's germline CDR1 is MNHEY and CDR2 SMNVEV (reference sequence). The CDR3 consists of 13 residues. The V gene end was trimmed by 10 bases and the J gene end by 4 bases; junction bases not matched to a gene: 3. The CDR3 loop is CATGTSGYNEQFF. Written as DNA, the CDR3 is TGTGCCACAGGGACTAGCGGATACAATGAGCAGTTCTTC.

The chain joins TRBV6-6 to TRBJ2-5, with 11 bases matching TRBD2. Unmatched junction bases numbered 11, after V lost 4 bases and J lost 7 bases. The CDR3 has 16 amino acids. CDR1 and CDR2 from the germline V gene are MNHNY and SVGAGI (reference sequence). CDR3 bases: TGTGCCAGCAGTTCAACGGGACTAGCGGATTGGGGGACCCAGTACTTC. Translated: CASSSTGLADWGTQYF.